This T cell receptor beta chain was recorded in a study of T-cell memory formation after mild COVID-19. This clonotype was counted only a few times. Its antigen remains unidentified. Study-wide results and caveats: There was a balanced CD4/CD8 profile in clones contracting day 15 to 85, and later expanders leaned CD4+. Pre-infection memory held some responding clones, suggesting pre-existing cross-reactive T cells responded.

The V end was cut by 4 bases, the J end by 10 bases, with 16 bases between. Germline CDR1 MNHEY, CDR2 SMNVEV (reference sequence). The CDR3 contains 13 residues. TCRdb itself ran the 5' RACE reads through MiXCR, one entry per CDR3 protein. Seen here are around 450,000 distinct CDR3 sequences, over 15% observed once, and the top ten hold roughly 8.4%. The receptor was isolated from an adult woman who had mild COVID-19 (a few samples of this study predate the infection). Cell type and time point are not known. The chain couples TRBV27 to TRBJ1-1; D is unresolved. Sequenced sample: PBMCs or a T cell subset sorted from them (not recorded which). This chain's CDR3 is CASSSSPLGRAFF. The CDR3 nucleotides are TGTGCCAGCAGTTCATCTCCACTCGGAAGAGCTTTCTTT.